The entry below gives a single TCR beta chain sequence along with its context. The antigen is unknown. Each sample provided at least 6 micrograms of extracted total RNA. This entry is derived from a study of blood T cells in healthy people across ages. A second PCR of about 7 to 12 cycles used a sample-barcoded 5' primer and a J-beta primer mix. TCRdb re-called the 5' RACE reads through MiXCR, storing one row per CDR3 protein. The sample yields around 780,000 distinct CDR3 sequences, around 50% seen once. Study-wide findings and caveats: Expanded clonotype changes were possibly confounded by unknown donor CMV status.

The sample taken for sequencing was blood. This TCR was recovered from a man in his forties in good health.

In nucleotides, the CDR3 is TGTGCCAGCAGGATTAGCGGGAGGGAGACCCAGTACTTC. Residues: CASRISGRETQYF. The chain has TRBV6-1 and TRBJ2-5; 10 bases align to TRBD2. Germline loops: CDR1 MNHNS, CDR2 SASEGT. This CDR3 region has 13 residues. With 6 bases clipped from V and 5 bases from J, the junction kept 3 bases outside the gene matches.